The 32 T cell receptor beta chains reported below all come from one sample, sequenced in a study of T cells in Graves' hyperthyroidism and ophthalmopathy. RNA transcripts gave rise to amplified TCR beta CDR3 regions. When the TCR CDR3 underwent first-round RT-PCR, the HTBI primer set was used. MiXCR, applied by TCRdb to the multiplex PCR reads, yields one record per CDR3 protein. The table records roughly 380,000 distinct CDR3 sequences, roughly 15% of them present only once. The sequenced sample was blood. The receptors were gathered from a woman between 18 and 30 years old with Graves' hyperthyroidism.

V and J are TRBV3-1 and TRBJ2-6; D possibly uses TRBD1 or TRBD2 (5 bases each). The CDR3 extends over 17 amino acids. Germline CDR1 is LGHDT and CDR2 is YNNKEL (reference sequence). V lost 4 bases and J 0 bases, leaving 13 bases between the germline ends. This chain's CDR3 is CASSPKGRISGANVLTF. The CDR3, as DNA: TGTGCCAGCAGCCCGAAGGGACGGATCTCTGGGGCCAACGTCCTGACTTTC.

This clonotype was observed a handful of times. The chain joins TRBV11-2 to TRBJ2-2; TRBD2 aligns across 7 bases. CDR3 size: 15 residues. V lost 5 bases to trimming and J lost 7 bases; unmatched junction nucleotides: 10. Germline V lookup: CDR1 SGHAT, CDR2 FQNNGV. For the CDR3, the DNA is TGTGCCAGCAGCGCTGACTACGGCGGGGGCGGGGAGCTGTTTTTT. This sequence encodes CASSADYGGGGELFF.

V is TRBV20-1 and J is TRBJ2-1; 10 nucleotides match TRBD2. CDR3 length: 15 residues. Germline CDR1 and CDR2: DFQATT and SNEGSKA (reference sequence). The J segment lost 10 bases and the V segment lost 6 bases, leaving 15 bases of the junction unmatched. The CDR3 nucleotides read TGCAGTGCCATCTGGACTAGCGGAATCTTCGGGGAGCAGTTCTTC. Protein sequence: CSAIWTSGIFGEQFF.

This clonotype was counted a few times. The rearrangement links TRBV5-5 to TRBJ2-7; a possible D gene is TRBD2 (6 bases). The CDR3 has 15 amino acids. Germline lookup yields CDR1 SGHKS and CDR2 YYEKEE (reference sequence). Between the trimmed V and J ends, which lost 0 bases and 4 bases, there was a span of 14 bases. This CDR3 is CASSLASSSAYEQYF. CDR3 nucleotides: TGTGCCAGCAGCTTGGCCTCCTCTAGCGCATACGAGCAGTACTTC. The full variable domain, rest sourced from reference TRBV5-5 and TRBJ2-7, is DAGVTQSPTHLIKTRGQQVTLRCSPISGHKSVSWYQQVLGQGPQFIFQYYEKEERGRGNFPDRFSARQFPNYSSELNVNALLLGDSALYLCASSLASSSAYEQYFGPGTRLTVT.

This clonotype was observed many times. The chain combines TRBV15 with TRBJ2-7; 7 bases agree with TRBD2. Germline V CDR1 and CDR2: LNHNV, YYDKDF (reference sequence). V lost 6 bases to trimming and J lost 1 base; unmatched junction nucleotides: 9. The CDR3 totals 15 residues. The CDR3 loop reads CATRYGGSQSYEQYF. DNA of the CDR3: TGTGCCACCAGGTATGGCGGGAGCCAATCCTACGAGCAGTACTTC.

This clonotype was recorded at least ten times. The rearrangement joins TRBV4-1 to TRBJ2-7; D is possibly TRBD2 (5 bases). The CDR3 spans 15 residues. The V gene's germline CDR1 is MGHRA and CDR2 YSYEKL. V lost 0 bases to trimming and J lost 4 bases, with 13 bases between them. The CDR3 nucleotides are TGCGCCAGCAGCCAAGATCCAGGACTCTTTTACGAGCAGTACTTC. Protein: CASSQDPGLFYEQYF.

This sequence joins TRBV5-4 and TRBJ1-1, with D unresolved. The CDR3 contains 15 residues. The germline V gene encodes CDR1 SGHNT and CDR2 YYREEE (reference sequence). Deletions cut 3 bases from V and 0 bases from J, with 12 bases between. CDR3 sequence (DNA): TGTGCCAGCAGCTCGCCAGGAACCTTGAACACTGAAGCTTTCTTT. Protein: CASSSPGTLNTEAFF. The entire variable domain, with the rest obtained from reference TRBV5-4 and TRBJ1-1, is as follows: ETGVTQSPTHLIKTRGQQVTLRCSSQSGHNTVSWYQQALGQGPQFIFQYYREEENGRGNFPPRFSGLQFPNYSSELNVNALELDDSALYLCASSSPGTLNTEAFFGQGTRLTVV.

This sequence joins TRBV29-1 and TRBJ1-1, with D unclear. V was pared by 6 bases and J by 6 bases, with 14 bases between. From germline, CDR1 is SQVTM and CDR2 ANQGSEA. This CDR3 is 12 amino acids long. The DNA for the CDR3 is TGCAGCGTACGGAACTTGCCCCCTGAAGCTTTCTTT. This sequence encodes CSVRNLPPEAFF.

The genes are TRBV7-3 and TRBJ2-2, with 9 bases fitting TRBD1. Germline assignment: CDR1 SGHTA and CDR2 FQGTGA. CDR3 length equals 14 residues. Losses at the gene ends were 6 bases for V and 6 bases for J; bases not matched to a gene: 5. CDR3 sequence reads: CASSGTGLAGELFF. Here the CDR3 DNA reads TGTGCCAGCAGTGGGACAGGGTTGGCCGGGGAGCTGTTTTTT.

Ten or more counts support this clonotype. Written as DNA, the CDR3 is TGTGCTAGTGGTTTGAATCAAAAGGGACAGGGAGGGCCTGCACCACAAAAAACCTATGGCTACACCTTC. Its protein is CASGLNQKGQGGPAPQKTYGYTF. The rearrangement joins TRBV12-5 to TRBJ1-2, with 9 bases aligning to TRBD1. The V gene end was trimmed by 2 bases and the J gene end by 4 bases; junction bases not matched to a gene: 29. This CDR3 contains 23 residues. CDR1 and CDR2 from the germline V gene are LGHNT and FRNRAP.

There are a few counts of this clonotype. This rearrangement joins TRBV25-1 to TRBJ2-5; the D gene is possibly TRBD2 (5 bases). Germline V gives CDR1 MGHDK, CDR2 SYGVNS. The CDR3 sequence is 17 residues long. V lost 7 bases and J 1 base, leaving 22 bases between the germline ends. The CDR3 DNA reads TGTGCCAGCACCCCCCGTGTGCTAGCAGCCTTCCAAGAGACCCAGTACTTC. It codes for CASTPRVLAAFQETQYF.

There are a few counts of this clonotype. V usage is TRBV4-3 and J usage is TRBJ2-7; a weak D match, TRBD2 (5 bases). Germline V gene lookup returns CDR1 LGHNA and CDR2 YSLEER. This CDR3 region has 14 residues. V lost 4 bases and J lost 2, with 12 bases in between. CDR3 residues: CASSLGLVTYEQYF. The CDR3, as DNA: TGCGCCAGCAGCCTTGGACTGGTCACCTACGAGCAGTACTTC.

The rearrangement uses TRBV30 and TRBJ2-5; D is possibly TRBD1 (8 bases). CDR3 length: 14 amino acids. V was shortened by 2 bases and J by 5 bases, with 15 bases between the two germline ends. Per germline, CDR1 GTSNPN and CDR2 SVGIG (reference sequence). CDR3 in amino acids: CAWSPGQGGETQYF. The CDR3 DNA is TGTGCCTGGAGTCCTGGACAGGGAGGGGAGACCCAGTACTTC.

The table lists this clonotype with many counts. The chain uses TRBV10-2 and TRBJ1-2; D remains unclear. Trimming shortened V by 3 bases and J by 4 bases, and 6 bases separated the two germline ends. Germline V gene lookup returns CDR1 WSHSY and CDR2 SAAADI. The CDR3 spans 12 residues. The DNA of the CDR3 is TGCGCCAGCAGTGACGGGCCCTATGGCTACACCTTC. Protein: CASSDGPYGYTF.

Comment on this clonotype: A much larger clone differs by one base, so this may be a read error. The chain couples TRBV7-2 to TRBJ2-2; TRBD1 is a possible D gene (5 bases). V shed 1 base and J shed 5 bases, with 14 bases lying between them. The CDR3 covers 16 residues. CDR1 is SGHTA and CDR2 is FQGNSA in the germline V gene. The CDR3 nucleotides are TGTACCAGCAGCTTAGGCGGCAGGGTAGGAACCGGGGAGCTGTTTTTT. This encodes CTSSLGGRVGTGELFF.

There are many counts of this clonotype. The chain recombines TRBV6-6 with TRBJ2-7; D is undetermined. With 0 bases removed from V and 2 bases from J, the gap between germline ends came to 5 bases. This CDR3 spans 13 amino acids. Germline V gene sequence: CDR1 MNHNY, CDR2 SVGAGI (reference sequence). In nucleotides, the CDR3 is TGTGCCAGCAGTTACTCGACTGCCTACGAGCAGTACTTC. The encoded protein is CASSYSTAYEQYF.

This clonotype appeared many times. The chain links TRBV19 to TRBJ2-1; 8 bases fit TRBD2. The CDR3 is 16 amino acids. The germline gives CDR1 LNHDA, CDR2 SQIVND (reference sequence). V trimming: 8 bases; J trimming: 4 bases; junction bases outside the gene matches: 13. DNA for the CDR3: TGTGCCAGTGGCGGGGAGGACGGGAGGGAGTACAATGAGCAGTTCTTC. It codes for CASGGEDGREYNEQFF.

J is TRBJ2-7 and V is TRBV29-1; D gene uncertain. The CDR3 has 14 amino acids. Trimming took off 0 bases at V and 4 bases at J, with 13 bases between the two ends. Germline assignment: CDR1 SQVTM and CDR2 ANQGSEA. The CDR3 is CSVEEGPPIYEQYF. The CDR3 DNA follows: TGCAGCGTTGAAGAGGGTCCGCCGATATACGAGCAGTACTTC.

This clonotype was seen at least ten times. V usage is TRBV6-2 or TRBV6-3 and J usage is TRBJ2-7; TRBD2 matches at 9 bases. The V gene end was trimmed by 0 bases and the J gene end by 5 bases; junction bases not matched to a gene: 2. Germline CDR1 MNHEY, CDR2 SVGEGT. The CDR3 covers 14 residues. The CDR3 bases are TGTGCCAGCAGTTACTCAAGCGGGAGGAACGAGCAGTACTTC. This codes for CASSYSSGRNEQYF.

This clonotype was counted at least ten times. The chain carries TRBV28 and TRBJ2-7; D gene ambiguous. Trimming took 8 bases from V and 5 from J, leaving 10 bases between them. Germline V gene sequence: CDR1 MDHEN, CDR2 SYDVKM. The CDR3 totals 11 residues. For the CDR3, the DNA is TGTGCCAGCGAGTGGCTTAACGAGCAGTACTTC. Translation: CASEWLNEQYF.

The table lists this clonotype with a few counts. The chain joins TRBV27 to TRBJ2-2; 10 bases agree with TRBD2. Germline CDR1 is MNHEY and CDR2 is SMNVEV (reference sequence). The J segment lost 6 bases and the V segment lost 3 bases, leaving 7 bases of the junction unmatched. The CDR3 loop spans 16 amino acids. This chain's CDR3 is CASSFSRTSGAGELFF. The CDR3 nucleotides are TGTGCCAGCAGTTTCTCACGGACTAGCGGCGCCGGGGAGCTGTTTTTT.

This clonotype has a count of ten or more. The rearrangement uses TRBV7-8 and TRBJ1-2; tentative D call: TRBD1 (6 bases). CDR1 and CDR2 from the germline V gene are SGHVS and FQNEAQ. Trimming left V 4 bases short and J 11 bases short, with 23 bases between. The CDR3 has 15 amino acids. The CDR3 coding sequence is TGTGCCAGCAGCTCGCCGGGGGGGCGCGGGAATGCTTACACCTTC. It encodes CASSSPGGRGNAYTF.

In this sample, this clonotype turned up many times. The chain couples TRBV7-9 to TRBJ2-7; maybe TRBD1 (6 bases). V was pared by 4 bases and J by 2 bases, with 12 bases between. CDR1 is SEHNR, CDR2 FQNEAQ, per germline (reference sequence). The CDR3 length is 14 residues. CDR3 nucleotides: TGTGCCAGCAGCTCCCAGGGGACGCCCTACGAGCAGTACTTC. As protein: CASSSQGTPYEQYF.

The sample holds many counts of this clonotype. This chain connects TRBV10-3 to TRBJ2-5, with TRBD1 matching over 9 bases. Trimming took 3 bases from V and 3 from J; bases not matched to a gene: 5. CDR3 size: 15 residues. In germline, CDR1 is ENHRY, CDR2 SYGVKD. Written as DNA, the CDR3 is TGTGCCATCAGTGATGGGGACAGGGCAGAAGAGACCCAGTACTTC. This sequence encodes CAISDGDRAEETQYF.

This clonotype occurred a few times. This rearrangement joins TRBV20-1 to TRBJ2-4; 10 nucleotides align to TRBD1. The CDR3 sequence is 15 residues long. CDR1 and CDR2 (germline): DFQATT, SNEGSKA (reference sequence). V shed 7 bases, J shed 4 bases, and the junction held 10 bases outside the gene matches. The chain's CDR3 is CSVPADRGIKNIQYF. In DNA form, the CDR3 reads TGCAGTGTTCCTGCGGACAGGGGGATTAAAAACATTCAGTACTTC.

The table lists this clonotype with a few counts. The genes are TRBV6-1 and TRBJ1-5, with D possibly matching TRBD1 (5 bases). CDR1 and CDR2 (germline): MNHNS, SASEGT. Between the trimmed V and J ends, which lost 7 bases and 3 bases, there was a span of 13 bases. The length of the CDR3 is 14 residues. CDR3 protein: CASTLWGDNQPQHF. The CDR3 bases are TGTGCCAGCACCCTATGGGGGGACAATCAGCCCCAGCATTTT.

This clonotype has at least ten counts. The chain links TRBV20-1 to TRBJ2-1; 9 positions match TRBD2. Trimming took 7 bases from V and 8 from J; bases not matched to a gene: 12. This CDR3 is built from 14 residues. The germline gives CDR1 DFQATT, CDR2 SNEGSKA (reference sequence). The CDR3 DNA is TGCAGTGGTCTTCTAGCGGGAAGGGGCGATGAGCAGTTCTTC. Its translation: CSGLLAGRGDEQFF.

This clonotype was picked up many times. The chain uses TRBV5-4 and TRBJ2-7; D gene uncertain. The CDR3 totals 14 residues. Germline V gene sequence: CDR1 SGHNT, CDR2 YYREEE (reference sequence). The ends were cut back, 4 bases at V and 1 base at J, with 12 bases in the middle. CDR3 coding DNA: TGTGCCAGCAGCCCCGAGGCCTCTTCCTACGAGCAGTACTTC. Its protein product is CASSPEASSYEQYF.

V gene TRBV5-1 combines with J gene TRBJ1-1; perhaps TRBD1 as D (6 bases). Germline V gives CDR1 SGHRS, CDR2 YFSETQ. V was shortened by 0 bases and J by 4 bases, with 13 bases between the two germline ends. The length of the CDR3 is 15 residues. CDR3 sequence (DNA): TGCGCCAGCAGCTTGGCGGGAGGGGGTGGCACTGAAGCTTTCTTT. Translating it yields CASSLAGGGGTEAFF.

The chain's CDR3 is CASSLDLTGAHEQYF. CDR3 nucleotide sequence: TGTGCCAGCAGCTTGGATCTGACAGGGGCCCACGAGCAGTACTTC. This chain uses TRBV5-8 with TRBJ2-7; 8 bases are a match to TRBD1. CDR3 length equals 15 residues. Germline loops: CDR1 SGHTS, CDR2 YDEGEE. V was clipped by 0 bases and J by 5 bases; unmatched bases: 7.

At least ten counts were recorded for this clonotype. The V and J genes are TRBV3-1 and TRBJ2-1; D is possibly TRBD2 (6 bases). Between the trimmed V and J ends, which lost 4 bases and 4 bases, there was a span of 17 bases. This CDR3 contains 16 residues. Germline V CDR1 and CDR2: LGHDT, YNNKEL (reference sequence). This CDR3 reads CASSPRGSGPYNEQFF. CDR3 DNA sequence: TGTGCCAGCAGCCCCCGGGGCAGCGGGCCATACAATGAGCAGTTCTTC.

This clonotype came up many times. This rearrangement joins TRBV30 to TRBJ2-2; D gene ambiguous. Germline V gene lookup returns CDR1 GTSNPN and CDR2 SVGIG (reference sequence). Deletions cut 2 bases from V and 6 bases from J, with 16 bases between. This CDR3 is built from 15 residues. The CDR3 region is CAWSRGRDWPGELFF. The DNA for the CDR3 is TGTGCCTGGAGTCGCGGACGAGACTGGCCCGGGGAGCTGTTTTTT.